Below are 2 T cell receptor beta chains sequenced from a single sample in a study of T cells expressing NK-cell markers. TCRdb processed the 5' RACE reads again and assigns one entry to each CDR3 protein, with no DNA. In total, the table holds 400,000 to 550,000 distinct CDR3 sequences. The sequenced sample was blood T cells: a sorted CD56 or NKG2C T cell subset, CD4+ or CD8+ T cells, or bulk PBMC T cells (not recorded which). Receptor source: a woman between 18 and 69 years old in good health.

The chain combines TRBV7-3 with TRBJ2-3; checking the TCRdb D call of TRBD1 is not possible without DNA. The CDR3 sequence is 16 residues long. Germline V gene sequence: CDR1 SGHTA, CDR2 FQGTGA. CDR3: CASSRIPGQGADTQYF. The full variable domain, in which reference TRBV7-3 and TRBJ2-3 provide the parts outside the CDR3, is GAGVSQTPSNKVTEKGKYVELRCDPISGHTALYWYRQSLGQGPEFLIYFQGTGAADDSGLPNDRFFAVRPEGSVSTLKIQRTERGDSAVYLCASSRIPGQGADTQYFGPGTRLTVL.

The chain combines TRBV29-1 with TRBJ2-5; TCRdb gives TRBD2 as the D gene, but with no DNA this cannot be confirmed. Per the germline V gene, CDR1 is SQVTM and CDR2 is ANQGSEA. This CDR3 region has 12 residues. This chain's CDR3 is CSGSGNQETQYF.